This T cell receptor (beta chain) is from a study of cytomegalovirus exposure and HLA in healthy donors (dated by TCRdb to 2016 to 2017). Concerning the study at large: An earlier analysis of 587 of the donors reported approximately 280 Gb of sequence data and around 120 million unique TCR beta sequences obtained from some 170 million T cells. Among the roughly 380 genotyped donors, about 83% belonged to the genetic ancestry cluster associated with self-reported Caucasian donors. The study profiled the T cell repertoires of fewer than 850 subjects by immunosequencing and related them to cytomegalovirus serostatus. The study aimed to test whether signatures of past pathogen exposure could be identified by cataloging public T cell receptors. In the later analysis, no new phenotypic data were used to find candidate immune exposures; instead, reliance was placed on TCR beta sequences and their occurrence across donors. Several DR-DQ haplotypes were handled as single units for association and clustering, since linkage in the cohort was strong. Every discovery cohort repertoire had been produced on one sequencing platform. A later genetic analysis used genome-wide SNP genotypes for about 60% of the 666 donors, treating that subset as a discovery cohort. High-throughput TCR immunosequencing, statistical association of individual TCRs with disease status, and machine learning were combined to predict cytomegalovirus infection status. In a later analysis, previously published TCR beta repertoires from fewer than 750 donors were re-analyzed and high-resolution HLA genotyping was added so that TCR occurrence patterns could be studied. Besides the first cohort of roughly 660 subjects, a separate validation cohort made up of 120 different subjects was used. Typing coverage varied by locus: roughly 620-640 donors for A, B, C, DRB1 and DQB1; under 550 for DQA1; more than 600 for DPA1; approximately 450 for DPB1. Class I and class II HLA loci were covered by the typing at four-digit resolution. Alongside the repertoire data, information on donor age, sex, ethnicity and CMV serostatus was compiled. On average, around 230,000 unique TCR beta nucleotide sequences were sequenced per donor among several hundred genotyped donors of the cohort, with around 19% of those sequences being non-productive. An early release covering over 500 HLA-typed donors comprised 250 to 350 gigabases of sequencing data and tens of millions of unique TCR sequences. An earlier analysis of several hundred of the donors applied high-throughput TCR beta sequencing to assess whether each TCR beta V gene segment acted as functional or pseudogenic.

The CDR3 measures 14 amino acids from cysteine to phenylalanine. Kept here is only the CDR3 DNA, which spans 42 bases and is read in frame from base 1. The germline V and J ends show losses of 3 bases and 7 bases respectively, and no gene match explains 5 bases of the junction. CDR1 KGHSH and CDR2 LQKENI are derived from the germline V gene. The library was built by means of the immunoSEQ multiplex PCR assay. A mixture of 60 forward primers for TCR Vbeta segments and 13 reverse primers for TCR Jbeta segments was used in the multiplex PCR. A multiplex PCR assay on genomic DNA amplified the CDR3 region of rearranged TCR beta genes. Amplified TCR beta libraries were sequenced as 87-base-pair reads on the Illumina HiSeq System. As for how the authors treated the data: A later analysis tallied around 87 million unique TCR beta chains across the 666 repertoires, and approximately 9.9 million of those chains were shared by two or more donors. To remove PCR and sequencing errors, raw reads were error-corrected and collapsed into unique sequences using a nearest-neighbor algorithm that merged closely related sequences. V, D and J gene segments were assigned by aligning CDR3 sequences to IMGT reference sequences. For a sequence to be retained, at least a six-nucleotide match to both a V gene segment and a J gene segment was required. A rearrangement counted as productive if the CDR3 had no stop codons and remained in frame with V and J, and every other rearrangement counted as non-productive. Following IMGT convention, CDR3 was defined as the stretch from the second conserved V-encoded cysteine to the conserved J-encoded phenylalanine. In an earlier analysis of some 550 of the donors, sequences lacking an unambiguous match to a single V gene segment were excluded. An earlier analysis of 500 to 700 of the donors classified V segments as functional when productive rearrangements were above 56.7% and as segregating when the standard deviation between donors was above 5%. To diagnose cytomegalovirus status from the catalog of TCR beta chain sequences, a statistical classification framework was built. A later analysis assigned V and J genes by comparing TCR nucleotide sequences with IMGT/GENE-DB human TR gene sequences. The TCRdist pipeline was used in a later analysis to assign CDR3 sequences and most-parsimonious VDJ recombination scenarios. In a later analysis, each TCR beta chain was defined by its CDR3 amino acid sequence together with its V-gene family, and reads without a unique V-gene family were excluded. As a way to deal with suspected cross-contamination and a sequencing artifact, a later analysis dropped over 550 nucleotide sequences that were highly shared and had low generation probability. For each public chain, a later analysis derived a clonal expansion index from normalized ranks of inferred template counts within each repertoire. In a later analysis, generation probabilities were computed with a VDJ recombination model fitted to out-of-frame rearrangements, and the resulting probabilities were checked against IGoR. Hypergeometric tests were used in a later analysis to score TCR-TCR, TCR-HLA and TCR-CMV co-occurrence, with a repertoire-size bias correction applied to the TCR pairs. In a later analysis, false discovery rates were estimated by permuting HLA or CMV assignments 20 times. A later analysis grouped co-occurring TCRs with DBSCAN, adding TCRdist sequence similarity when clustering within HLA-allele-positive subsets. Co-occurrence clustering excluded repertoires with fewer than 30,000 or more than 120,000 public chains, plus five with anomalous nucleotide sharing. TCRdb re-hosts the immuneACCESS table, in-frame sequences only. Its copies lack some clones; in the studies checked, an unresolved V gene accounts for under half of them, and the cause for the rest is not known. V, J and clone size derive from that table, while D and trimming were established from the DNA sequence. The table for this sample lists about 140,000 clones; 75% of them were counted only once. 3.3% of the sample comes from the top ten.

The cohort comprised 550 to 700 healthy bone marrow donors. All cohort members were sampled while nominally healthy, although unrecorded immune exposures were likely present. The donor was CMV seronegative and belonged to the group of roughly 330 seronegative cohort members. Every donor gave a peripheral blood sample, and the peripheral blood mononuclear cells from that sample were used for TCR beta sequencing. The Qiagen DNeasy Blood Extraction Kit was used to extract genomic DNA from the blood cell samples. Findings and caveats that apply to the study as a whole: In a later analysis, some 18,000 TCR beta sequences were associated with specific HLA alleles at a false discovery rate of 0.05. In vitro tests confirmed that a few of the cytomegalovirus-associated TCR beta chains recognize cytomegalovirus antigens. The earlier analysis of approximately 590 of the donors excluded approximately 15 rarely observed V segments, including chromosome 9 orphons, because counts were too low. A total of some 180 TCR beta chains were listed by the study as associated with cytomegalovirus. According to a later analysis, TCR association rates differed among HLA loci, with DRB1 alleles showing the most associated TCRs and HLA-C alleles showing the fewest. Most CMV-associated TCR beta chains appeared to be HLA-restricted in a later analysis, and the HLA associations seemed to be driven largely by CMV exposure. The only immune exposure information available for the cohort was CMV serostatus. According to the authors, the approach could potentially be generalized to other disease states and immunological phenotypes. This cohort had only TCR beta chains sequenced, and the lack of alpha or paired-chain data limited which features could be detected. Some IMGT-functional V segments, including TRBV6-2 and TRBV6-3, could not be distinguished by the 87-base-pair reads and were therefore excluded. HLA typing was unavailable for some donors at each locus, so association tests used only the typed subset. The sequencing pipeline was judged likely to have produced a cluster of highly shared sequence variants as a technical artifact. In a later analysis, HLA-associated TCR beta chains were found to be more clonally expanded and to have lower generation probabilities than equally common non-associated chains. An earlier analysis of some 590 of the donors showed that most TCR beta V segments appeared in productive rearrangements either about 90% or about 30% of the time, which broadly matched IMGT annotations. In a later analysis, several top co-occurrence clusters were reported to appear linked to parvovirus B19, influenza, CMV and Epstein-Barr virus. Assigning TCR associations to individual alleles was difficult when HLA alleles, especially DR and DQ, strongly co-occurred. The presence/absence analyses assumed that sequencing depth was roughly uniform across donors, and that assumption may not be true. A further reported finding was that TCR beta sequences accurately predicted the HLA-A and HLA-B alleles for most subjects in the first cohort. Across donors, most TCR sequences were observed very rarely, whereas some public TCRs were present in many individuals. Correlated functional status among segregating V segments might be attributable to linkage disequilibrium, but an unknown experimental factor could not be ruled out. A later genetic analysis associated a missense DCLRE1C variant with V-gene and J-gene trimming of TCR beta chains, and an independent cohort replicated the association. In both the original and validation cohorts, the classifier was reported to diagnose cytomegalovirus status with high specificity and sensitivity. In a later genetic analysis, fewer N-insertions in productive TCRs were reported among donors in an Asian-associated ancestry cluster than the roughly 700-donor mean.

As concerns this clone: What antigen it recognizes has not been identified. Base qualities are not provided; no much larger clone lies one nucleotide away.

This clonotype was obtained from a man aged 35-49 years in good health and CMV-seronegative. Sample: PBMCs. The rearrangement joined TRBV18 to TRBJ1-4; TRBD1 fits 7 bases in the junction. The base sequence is TGTGCCAGCTCACCGGCAAGGGGGCTTGAAAAACTGTTTTTT. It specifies CASSPARGLEKLFF.